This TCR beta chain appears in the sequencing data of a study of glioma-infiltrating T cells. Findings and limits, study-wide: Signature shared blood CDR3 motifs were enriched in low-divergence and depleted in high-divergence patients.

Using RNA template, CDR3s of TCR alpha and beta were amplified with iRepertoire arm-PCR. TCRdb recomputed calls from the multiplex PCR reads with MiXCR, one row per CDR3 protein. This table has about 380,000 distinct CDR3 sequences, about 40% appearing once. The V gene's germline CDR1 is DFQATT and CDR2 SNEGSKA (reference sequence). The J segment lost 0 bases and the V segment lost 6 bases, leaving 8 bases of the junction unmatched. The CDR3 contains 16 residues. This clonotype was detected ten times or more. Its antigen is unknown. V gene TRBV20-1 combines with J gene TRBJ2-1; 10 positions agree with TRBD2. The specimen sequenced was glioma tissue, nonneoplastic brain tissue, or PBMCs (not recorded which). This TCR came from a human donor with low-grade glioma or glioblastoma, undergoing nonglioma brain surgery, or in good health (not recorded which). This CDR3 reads CSARSSSGSSYNEQFF. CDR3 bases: TGCAGTGCCCGTTCGTCTAGCGGGAGCTCCTACAATGAGCAGTTCTTC.